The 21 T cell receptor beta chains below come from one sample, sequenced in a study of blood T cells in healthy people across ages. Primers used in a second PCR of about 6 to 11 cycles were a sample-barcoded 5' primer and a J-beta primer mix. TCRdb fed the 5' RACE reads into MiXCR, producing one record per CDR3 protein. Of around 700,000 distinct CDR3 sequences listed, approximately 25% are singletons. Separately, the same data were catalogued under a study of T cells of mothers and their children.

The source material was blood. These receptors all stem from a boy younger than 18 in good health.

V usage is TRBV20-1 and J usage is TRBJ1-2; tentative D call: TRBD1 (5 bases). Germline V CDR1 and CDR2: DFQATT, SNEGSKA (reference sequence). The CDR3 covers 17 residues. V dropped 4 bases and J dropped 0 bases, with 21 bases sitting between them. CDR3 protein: CSAIYIGHGRANYGYTF. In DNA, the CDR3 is TGCAGTGCTATCTATATTGGACACGGGCGCGCTAACTATGGCTACACCTTC.

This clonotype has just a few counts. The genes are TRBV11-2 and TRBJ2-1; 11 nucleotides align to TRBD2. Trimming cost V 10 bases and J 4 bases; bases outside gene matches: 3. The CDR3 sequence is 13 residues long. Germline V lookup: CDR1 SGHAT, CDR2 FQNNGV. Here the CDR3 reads CATSGRNYNEQFF. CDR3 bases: TGTGCCACTAGCGGGAGGAATTACAATGAGCAGTTCTTC.

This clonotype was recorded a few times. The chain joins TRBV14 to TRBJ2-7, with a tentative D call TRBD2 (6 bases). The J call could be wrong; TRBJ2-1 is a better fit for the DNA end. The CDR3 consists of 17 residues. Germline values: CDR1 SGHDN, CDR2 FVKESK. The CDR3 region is CASSQEGSAGLHNEQFF. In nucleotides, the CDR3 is TGTGCCAGCAGCCAAGAGGGGTCAGCGGGTCTACACAATGAGCAGTTCTTC.

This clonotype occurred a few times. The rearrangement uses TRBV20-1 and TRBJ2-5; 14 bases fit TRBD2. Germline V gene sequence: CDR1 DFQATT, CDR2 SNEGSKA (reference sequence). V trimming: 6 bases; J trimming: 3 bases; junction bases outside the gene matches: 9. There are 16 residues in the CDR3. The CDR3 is CSAETPGLAGEETQYF. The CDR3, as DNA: TGCAGTGCGGAGACACCGGGACTAGCGGGAGAAGAGACCCAGTACTTC.

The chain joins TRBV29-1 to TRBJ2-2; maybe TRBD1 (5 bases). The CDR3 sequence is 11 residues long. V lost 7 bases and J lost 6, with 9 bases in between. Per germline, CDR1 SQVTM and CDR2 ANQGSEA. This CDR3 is CSARESGELFF. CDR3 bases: TGCAGCGCCAGGGAATCCGGGGAGCTGTTTTTT.

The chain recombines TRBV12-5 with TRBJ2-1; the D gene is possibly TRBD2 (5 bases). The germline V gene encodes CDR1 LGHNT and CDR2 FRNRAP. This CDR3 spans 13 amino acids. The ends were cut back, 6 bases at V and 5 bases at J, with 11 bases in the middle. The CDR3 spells CASGFTGDNEQFF. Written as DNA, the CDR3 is TGTGCTAGTGGCTTTACCGGGGACAATGAGCAGTTCTTC.

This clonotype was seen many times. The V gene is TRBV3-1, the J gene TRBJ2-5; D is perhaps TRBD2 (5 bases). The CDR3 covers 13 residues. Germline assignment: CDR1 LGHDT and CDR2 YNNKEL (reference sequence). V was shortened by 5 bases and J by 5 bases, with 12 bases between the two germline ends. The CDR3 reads CASSKRRAETQYF. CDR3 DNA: TGTGCCAGCAGCAAGAGGCGGGCGGAGACCCAGTACTTC.

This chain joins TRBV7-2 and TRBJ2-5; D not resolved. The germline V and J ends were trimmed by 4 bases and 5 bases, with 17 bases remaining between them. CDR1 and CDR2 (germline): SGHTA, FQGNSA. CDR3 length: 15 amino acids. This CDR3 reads CASSSPLMRHETQYF. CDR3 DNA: TGTGCCAGCAGCTCACCCTTGATGAGACATGAGACCCAGTACTTC.

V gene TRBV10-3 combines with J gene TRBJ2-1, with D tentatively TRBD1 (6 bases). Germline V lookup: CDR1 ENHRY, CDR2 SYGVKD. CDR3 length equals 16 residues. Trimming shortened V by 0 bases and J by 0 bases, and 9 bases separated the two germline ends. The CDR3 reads CAISESRDISYNEQFF. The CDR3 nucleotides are TGTGCCATCAGTGAGTCTAGGGACATCTCCTACAATGAGCAGTTCTTC.

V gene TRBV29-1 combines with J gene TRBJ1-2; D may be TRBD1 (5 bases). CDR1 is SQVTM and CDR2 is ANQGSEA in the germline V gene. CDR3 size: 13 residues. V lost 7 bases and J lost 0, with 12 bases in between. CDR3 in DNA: TGCAGCGGTTGGGACCGCTCTAACTATGGCTACACCTTC. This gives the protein CSGWDRSNYGYTF.

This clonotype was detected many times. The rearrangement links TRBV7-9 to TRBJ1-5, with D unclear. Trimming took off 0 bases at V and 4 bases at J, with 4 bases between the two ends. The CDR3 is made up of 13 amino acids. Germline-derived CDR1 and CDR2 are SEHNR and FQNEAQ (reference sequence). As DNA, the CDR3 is TGTGCCAGCAGCTTAGCGGAGAATCAGCCCCAGCATTTT. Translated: CASSLAENQPQHF.

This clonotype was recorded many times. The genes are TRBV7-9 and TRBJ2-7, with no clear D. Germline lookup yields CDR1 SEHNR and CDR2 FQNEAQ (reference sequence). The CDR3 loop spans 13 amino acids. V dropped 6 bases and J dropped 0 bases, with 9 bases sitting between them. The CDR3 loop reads CASSVAGSYEQYF. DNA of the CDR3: TGTGCCAGCAGTGTAGCAGGCTCCTACGAGCAGTACTTC.

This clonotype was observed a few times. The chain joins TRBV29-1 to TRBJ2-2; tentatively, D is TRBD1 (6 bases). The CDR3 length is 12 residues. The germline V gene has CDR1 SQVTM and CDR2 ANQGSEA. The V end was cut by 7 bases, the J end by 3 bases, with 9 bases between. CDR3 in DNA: TGCAGCGCTGGACAGCACACCGGGGAGCTGTTTTTT. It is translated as CSAGQHTGELFF.

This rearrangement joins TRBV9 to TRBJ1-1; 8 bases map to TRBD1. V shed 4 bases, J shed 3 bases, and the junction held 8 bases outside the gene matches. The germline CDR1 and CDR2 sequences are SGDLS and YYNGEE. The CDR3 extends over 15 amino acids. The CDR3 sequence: CASSPRTGWDTEAFF. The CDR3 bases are TGTGCCAGCAGCCCTCGGACAGGGTGGGACACTGAAGCTTTCTTT. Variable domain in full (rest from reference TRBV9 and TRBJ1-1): DSGVTQTPKHLITATGQRVTLRCSPRSGDLSVYWYQQSLDQGLQFLIQYYNGEERAKGNILERFSAQQFPDLHSELNLSSLELGDSALYFCASSPRTGWDTEAFFGQGTRLTVV.

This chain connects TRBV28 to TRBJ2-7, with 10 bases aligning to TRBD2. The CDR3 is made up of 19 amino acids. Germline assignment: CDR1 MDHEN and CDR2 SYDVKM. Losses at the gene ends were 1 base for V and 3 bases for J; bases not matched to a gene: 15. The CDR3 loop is CASSLLRQATSGTFYEQYF. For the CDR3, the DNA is TGTGCCAGCAGTTTATTGAGACAGGCAACTAGCGGGACTTTCTACGAGCAGTACTTC.

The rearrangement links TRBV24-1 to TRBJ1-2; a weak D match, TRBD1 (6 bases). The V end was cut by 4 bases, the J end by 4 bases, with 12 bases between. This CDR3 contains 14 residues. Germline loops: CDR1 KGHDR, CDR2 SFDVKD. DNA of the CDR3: TGTGCCACCAGTGACCCCGGGACAAGCTATGGCTACACCTTC. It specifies CATSDPGTSYGYTF.

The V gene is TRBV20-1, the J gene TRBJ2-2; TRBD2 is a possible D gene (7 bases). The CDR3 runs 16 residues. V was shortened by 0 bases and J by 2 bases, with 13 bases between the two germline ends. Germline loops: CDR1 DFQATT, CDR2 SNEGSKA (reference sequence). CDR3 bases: TGCAGTGCTAGAGATACGGGGGGCCCCAACACCGGGGAGCTGTTTTTT. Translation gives CSARDTGGPNTGELFF.

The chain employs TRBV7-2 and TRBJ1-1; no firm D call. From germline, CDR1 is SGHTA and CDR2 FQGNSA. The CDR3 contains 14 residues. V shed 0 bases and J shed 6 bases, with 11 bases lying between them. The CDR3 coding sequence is TGTGCCAGCAGCTTAGCGTTTGTAAGCGCTGAAGCTTTCTTT. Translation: CASSLAFVSAEAFF.

CDR3 sequence: CSARGTTSGGSYEQYF. The CDR3 region has the DNA TGCAGTGCTAGAGGAACGACTAGCGGGGGATCCTACGAGCAGTACTTC. The chain joins TRBV20-1 to TRBJ2-7; 12 bases map to TRBD2. The ends lost 1 base at V and 1 base at J; junction bases unmatched: 5. The germline gives CDR1 DFQATT, CDR2 SNEGSKA (reference sequence). The CDR3 consists of 16 residues.

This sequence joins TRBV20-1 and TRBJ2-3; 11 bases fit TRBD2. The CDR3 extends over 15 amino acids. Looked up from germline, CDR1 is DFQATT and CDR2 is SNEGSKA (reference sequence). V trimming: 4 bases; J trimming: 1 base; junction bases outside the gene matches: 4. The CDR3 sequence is CSANRTSGCTDTQYF. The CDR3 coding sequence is TGCAGTGCTAATAGGACTAGCGGGTGCACAGATACGCAGTATTTT.

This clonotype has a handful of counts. The CDR3 here is CASSPQYYEQYF. CDR3 bases: TGTGCCAGCAGCCCTCAGTACTACGAGCAGTACTTC. V is TRBV28 and J is TRBJ2-5; D not certain. The J call could be wrong; TRBJ2-7 is a better fit for the DNA end. The CDR3 runs 12 residues. The germline CDR1 and CDR2 sequences are MDHEN and SYDVKM.